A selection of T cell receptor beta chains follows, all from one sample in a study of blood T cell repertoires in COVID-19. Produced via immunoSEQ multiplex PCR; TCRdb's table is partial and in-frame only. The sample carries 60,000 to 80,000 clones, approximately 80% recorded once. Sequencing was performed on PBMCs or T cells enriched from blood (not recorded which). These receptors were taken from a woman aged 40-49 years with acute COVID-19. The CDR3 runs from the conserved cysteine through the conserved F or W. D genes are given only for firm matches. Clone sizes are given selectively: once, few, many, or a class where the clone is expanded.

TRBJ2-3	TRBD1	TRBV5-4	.	CASRRDRGSADTQYF	TGTGCCAGCAGACGAGACAGGGGGTCAGCAGATACGCAGTATTTT
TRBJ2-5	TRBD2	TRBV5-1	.	CASSLGWEGETQYF	TGCGCCAGCAGCTTGGGCTGGGAGGGGGAGACCCAGTACTTC
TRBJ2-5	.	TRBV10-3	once	CATRGGETQYF	TGTGCCACCAGGGGAGGGGAGACCCAGTACTTC
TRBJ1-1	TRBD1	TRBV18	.	CASSRNEGAWNTEAFF	TGTGCCAGCTCACGGAACGAGGGGGCCTGGAACACTGAAGCTTTCTTT
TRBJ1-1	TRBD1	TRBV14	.	CASSQDLIGTGNTEAFF	TGTGCCAGCAGCCAAGATCTTATCGGGACAGGCAACACTGAAGCTTTCTTT
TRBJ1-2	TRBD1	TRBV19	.	CASSITGGQHGYTF	TGTGCCAGTAGTATTACAGGGGGCCAACATGGCTACACCTTC
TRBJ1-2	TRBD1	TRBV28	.	CASLQGNYGYTF	TGTGCCAGCCTACAGGGGAACTATGGCTACACCTTC
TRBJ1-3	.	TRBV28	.	CASKGGRRAGNTIYF	TGTGCCAGCAAAGGAGGGAGGAGGGCTGGAAACACCATATATTTT
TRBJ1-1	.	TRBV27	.	CASSFGPGELNTEAFF	TGTGCCAGCAGTTTCGGCCCAGGGGAACTGAACACTGAAGCTTTCTTT
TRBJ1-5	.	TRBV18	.	CASSPPGSNQPQHF	TGTGCCAGCTCACCACCCGGTAGCAATCAGCCCCAGCATTTT
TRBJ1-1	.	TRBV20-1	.	CSASPHGDTEAFF	TGCAGTGCTAGTCCCCACGGGGACACTGAAGCTTTCTTT
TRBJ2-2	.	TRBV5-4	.	CASSIDLALTGELFF	TGTGCCAGCAGCATAGACCTAGCCTTGACCGGGGAGCTGTTTTTT
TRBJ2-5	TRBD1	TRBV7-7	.	CASSLVDRGQETQYF	TGTGCTAGCAGCTTAGTAGACAGGGGTCAAGAGACCCAGTACTTC
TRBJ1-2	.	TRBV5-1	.	CASSLARDTYGYTF	TGCGCCAGCAGCTTGGCCAGGGACACATATGGCTACACCTTC
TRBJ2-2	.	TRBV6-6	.	CASSYSRLTGELFF	TGTGCCAGCAGTTACTCGAGATTGACCGGGGAGCTGTTTTTT
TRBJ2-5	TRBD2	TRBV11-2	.	CASSLVGRGGPETQYF	TGTGCCAGCAGCTTAGTAGGGCGGGGGGGCCCGGAGACCCAGTACTTC
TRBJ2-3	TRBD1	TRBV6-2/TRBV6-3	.	CASSLLLGEGATRGNTDTQYF	TGTGCCAGCAGTCTCCTCCTGGGTGAGGGGGCTACCCGTGGAAACACAGATACGCAGTATTTT
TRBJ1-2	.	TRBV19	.	CASSIEFRGGDGYTF	TGTGCCAGTAGTATCGAGTTTAGAGGAGGCGATGGCTACACCTTC
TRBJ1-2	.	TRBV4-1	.	CASSLKDSGSRDYGYTF	TGCGCCAGCAGCCTAAAGGATTCAGGGTCCCGGGACTATGGCTACACCTTC
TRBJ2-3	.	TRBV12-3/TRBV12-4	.	CATQVGATQYF	TGTGCCACCCAGGTGGGCGCCACGCAGTATTTT
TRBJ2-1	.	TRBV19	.	CASSIQGPNEQFF	TGTGCCAGTAGTATACAGGGTCCCAATGAGCAGTTCTTC
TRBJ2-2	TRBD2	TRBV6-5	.	CASSSGLAGETGELFF	TGTGCCAGCAGTTCGGGACTAGCGGGGGAGACCGGGGAGCTGTTTTTT
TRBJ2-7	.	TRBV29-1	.	CSVEDSSYEQYF	TGCAGCGTTGAAGACAGCTCCTACGAGCAGTACTTC
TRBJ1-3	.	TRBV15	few	CATSRDSSGNTIYF	TGTGCCACCAGCAGAGACAGCTCTGGAAACACCATATATTTT
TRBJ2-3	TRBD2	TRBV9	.	CASSPGGGPDTQYF	TGTGCCAGCAGCCCGGGGGGGGGCCCAGATACGCAGTATTTT
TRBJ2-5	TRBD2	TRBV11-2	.	CASSPGTSGGQFPQYF	TGTGCCAGCAGCCCTGGGACTAGCGGGGGGCAATTCCCCCAGTACTTC
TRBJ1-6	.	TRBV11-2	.	CASKLAGEYNSPLHF	TGTGCCAGCAAGTTGGCAGGGGAGTATAATTCACCCCTCCACTTT
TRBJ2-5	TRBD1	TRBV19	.	CASSMTGGAEIQYF	TGTGCCAGTAGTATGACAGGGGGCGCAGAGATCCAGTACTTC
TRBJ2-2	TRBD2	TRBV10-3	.	CAISRTSGGPNTGELFF	TGTGCCATCAGCAGGACTAGCGGGGGGCCGAACACCGGGGAGCTGTTTTTT
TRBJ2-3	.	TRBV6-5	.	CASKQGQDTQYF	TGTGCCAGCAAACAGGGTCAAGATACGCAGTATTTT
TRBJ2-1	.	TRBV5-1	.	CASSTGTLVGNEQFF	TGCGCCAGCAGCACCGGGACTCTCGTGGGGAATGAGCAGTTCTTC
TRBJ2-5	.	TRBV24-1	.	CATSDLWQQETQYF	TGTGCCACCAGTGATTTGTGGCAGCAAGAGACCCAGTACTTC